This T cell receptor (beta chain) derives from a study of somatic mutations in cytotoxic T cells in rheumatoid arthritis. Study information: There were some V beta antibody-stained T-cell populations flow-sorted at nearly 100% purity, and these included V beta1+ cells sequenced for TCRB.

Study-wide points: Expanded CD8+ clones had unknown antigen targets.

Assay: immunoSEQ multiplex PCR; the TCRdb copy retains only in-frame clones and omits some. The top ten hold roughly 17% of the sample, which has roughly 15,000 clones, roughly 80% seen once. This clone was detected a few times. What it recognizes is unknown. The receptor's source is an adult with rheumatoid arthritis. The sequenced sample was CD8+ T cells sorted from blood.

In DNA form, the CDR3 reads TGTGCCACGCCAGGACAGGGAAGGGGAAAGACCCAGTACTTC. This gives the protein CATPGQGRGKTQYF. This chain uses TRBV6-1 with TRBJ2-5; 8 bases are a match to TRBD1. The CDR3 length is 14 residues. Per germline, CDR1 MNHNS and CDR2 SASEGT. V was pared by 10 bases and J by 6 bases, with 13 bases of the junction left unmatched.